The sequence of this T cell receptor (beta chain) was determined in a study of human T cells and chemical hapten exposure (dated by TCRdb to about 2021). Some background on the complete study: For sensitization, 2% DPC in acetone was applied to a 2 cm by 2 cm area of upper inner arm skin. Throughout the approximately 26-week study period, patients were also given weekly therapeutic DPC doses on the scalp. Patch testing was done on the upper back using Finn chambers containing 0.01% DPC, and results were scored after 6 days according to International Contact Dermatitis Research Group standards. The mostly female patient cohort included alopecia areata with under or over 50% scalp involvement, alopecia totalis and alopecia universalis. The libraries were sequenced as a pool, and the TCR yield per sample differed mostly because of small variations in library volumes within the pool. This study followed changes in the peripheral blood TCR repertoire in vivo during primary and secondary sensitization of alopecia patients to the hapten diphenylcyclopropenone (DPC). Blood samples were taken from patients before sensitization (week 0) and then at 2, 6 and about 24 weeks after DPC sensitization. Blood for TCR sequencing was provided by twenty-nine alopecia patients at one to four time points (pre-sensitization, 2, 6 and 24 weeks). Summary of the overall study and its limitations: Alopecia, a presumed autoimmune disease, was present in all patients, so the immune response of the patients might differ from that of healthy individuals. Patch test score correlated positively with the number of PT1 expanded TCRs, reaching significance at thresholds 8, 16 and 32 but not at 4. The number of TCRs above 1 in 1000 frequency did not change with DPC sensitization; there was no evidence of global repertoire structure alterations. After repeated subsampling, changes were observed in the strength of the expansion versus patch-test correlation and in the threshold at which the correlation became significant. Significantly more large CDR3 similarity clusters were formed by expanded TCRs than by pre-sensitization or healthy control sets, consistent with antigen-driven responses.

The meaning of the sample's time point label: patch test 1, 2 weeks after DPC sensitization. The treatment or condition label of this sample denotes: therapeutic diphenylcyclopropenone sensitization with weekly scalp DPC. At each patch-test visit, blood was drawn before the patch test was applied. Eligible patients were aged 18 to 70, diagnosed with alopecia, deemed suitable for DPC therapy, and excluded if pregnant. Total RNA was extracted from unfractionated whole blood that had been collected in Tempus Blood RNA tubes. The library was obtained by RACE. The listed sequencing device is NextSeq 500. During library preparation, unique molecular identifiers were attached to individual cDNA molecules so that TCRs could be counted in a quantitative, reproducible way. From each blood RNA sample, both TCR alpha and TCR beta chains were sequenced. Concerning the study's data processing: The median number of TCRs per sample was around 100,000, ranging from about 20,000 to 750,000. V, J and CDR3 annotation of the TCR reads was carried out using the Decombinator software suite. To make PS versus PT1 abundance plots, every sample was subsampled to the same number of TCRs (28,000). Expanded TCRs were defined as absent before sensitization and observed at least eight times at the 2-week time point. TCRdb trimmed public reads at Q25 via fastp, called clones via MiXCR and kept in-frame beta chains. Identical CDR3 protein sequences are pooled into one entry, listed with their most common genes and DNA. The V and J calls were not made by the authors but by TCRdb's processing. The table for this sample lists a few hundred thousand distinct CDR3 sequences; approximately 5% of them were counted only once. The ten largest clones add up to roughly 2.4% of the sample.

CDR1 SGHTA and CDR2 FQGNSA are derived from the germline V gene. Spanning cysteine to phenylalanine, the CDR3 consists of 14 amino acids. Only CDR3 DNA is held: 42 bases, read in frame from base 1. The junction carries 11 bases between V and J, which are trimmed by 5 bases and 1 base respectively. This clonotype occurred a few times. Its antigen specificity is not known. No per-base quality is available; no much larger clone lies one base away. The source was whole blood, collected in connection with sensitization to the hapten diphenylcyclopropenone (DPC). Recombination connected TRBV7-2 to TRBJ1-1; 5 matching bases give a weak D call of TRBD1. The TCR originated in a woman aged 50 to 60 with alopecia areata. Some clones in this sample may be carry-over from other donors' samples. Read as DNA, the sequence is TGTGCCAGCAGCGCGAGGACACCGAACACTGAAGCTTTCTTT. The translation is CASSARTPNTEAFF.